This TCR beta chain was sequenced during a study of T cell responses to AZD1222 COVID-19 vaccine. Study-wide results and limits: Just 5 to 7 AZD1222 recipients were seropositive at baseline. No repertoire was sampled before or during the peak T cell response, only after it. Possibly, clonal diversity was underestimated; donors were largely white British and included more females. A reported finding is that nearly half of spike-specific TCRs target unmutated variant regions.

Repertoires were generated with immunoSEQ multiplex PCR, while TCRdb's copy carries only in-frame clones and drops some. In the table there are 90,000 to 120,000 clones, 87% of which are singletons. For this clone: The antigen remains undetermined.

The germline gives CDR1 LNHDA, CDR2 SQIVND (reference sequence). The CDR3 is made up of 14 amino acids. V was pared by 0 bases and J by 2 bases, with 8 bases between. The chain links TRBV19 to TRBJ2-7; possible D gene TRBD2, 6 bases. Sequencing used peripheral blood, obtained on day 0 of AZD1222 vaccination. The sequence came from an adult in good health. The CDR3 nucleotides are TGTGCCAGTAGTATAGAGTGGGGGGCCTACGAGCAGTACTTC. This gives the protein CASSIEWGAYEQYF.